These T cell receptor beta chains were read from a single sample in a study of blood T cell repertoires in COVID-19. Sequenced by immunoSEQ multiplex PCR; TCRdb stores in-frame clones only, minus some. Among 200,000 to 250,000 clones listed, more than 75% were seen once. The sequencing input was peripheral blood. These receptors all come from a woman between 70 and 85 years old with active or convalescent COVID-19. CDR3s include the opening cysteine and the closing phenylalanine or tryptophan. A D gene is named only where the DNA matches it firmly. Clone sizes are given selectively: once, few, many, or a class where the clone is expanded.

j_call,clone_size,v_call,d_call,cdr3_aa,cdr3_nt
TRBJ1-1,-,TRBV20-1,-,CSARDRGRAFF,TGCAGTGCTAGAGATCGAGGGAGAGCTTTCTTT
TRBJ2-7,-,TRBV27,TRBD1,CASKKGHRGIGPLTYEQYF,TGTGCCAGCAAGAAAGGGCACAGGGGAATAGGTCCGTTGACCTACGAGCAGTACTTC
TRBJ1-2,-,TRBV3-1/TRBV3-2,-,CASSQGHGNYGYTF,TGTGCCAGCAGCCAAGGACACGGAAACTATGGCTACACCTTC
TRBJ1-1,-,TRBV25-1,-,CASSADLRGTEAFF,TGTGCCAGCAGTGCGGACCTCCGGGGGACTGAAGCTTTCTTT
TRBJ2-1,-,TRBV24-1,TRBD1,CATSAGTGQPYNEQFF,TGTGCCACCAGTGCAGGGACAGGACAACCTTACAATGAGCAGTTCTTC
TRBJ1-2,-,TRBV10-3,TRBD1,CAITTGIYGYTF,TGTGCCATCACGACAGGGATCTATGGCTACACCTTC
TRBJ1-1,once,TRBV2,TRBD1,CASRPDRENTEAFF,TGTGCCAGTAGACCGGACAGGGAGAACACTGAAGCTTTCTTT
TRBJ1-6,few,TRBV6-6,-,CASTPWGENSPLHF,TGTGCCAGCACCCCGTGGGGCGAAAATTCACCCCTCCACTTT
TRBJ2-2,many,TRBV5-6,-,CASSSTVSVNTGELFF,TGTGCCAGCTCCTCCACCGTGAGCGTAAACACCGGGGAGCTGTTTTTT
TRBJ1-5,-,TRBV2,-,CASSAALSNQPQHF,TGTGCCAGCAGTGCCGCGCTTAGCAATCAGCCCCAGCATTTT
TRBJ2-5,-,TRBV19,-,CASSIGLGGTQYF,TGTGCCAGTAGTATAGGGCTAGGTGGGACCCAGTACTTC
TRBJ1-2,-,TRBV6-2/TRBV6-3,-,CASSYGGPPRRDYTF,TGTGCCAGCAGTTACGGCGGGCCACCCCGGAGGGACTACACCTTC
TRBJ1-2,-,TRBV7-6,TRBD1,CASSLRTGDGYTF,TGTGCCAGCAGCTTAAGGACAGGAGATGGCTACACCTTC
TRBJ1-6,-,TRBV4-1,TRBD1,CASSQKASPGQGNSPLHF,TGCGCCAGCAGCCAAAAAGCCTCGCCGGGACAGGGGAATTCACCCCTCCACTTT
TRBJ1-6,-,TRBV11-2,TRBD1,CASSSLTGGISPLHF,TGTGCCAGCAGCTCCCTGACAGGGGGAATATCACCCCTCCACTTT
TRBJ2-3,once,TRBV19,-,CASSISGTPPTDTQYF,TGTGCCAGTAGTATCTCCGGGACACCTCCCACAGATACGCAGTATTTT